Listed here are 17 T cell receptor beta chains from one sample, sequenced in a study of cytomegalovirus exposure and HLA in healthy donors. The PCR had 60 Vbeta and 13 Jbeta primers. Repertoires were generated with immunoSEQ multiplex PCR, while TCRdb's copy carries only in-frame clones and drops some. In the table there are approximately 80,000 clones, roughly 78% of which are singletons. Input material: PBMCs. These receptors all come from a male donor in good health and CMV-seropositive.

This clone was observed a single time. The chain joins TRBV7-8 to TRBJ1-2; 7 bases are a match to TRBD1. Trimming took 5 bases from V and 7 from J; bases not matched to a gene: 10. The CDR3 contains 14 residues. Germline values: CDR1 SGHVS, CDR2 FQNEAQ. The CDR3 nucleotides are TGTGCCAGCAGCATCGGACAGGATGGATTTGGCTACACCTTC. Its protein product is CASSIGQDGFGYTF.

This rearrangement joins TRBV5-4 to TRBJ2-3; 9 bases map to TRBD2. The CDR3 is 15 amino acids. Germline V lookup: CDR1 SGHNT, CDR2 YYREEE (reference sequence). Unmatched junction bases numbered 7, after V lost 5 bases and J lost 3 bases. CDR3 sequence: CASRHSGSVTDTQYF. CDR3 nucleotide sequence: TGTGCCAGCAGACATAGCGGGAGTGTGACAGATACGCAGTATTTT.

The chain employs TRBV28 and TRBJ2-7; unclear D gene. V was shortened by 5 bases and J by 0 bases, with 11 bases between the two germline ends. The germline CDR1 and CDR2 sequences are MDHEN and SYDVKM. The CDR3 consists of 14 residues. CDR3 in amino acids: CASSRRPGSYEQYF. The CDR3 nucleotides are TGTGCCAGCAGTCGACGACCGGGCTCCTACGAGCAGTACTTC.

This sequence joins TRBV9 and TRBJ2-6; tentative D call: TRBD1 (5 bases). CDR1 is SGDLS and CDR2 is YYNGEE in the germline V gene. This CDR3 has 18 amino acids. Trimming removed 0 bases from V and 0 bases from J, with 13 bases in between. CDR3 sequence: CASSVGWTRHSGANVLTF. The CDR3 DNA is TGTGCCAGCAGCGTAGGTTGGACACGACACTCTGGGGCCAACGTCCTGACTTTC.

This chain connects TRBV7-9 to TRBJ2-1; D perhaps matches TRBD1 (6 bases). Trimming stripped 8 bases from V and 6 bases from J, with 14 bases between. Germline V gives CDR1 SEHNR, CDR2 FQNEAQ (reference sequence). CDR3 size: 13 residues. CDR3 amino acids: CASGFSGVNEQFF. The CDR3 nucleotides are TGTGCCAGCGGTTTCTCAGGGGTCAATGAGCAGTTCTTC. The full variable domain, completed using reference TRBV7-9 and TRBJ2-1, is DTGVSQNPRHKITKRGQNVTFRCDPISEHNRLYWYRQTLGQGPEFLTYFQNEAQLEKSRLLSDRFSAERPKGSFSTLEIQRTEQGDSAMYLCASGFSGVNEQFFGPGTRLTVL.

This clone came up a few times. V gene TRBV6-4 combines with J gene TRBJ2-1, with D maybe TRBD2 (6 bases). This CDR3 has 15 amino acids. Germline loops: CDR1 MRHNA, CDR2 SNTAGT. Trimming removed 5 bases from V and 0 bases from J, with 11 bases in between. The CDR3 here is CASSPDGSSYNEQFF. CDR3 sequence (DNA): TGTGCCAGCAGTCCTGACGGGAGCTCCTACAATGAGCAGTTCTTC.

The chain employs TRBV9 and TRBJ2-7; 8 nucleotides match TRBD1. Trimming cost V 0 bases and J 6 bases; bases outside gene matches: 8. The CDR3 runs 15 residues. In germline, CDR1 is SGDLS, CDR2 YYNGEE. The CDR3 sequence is CASSVGGQGLVEQYF. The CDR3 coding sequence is TGTGCCAGCAGCGTAGGAGGACAGGGTCTTGTCGAGCAGTACTTC.

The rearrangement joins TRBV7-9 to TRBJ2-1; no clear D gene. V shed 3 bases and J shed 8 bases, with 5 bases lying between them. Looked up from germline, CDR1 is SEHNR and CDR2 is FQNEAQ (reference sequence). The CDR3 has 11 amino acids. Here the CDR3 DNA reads TGTGCCAGCAGCTTTCGGTATGAGCAGTTCTTC. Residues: CASSFRYEQFF.

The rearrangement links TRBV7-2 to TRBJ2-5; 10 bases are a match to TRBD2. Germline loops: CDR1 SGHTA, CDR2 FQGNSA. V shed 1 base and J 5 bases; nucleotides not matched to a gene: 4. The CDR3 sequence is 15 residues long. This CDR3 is CASSLGAGGGETQYF. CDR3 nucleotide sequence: TGTGCCAGCAGCTTAGGAGCGGGAGGGGGGGAGACCCAGTACTTC. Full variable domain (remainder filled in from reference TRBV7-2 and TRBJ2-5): GAGVSQSPSNKVTEKGKDVELRCDPISGHTALYWYRQSLGQGLEFLIYFQGNSAPDKSGLPSDRFSAERTGGSVSTLTIQRTQQEDSAVYLCASSLGAGGGETQYFGPGTRLLVL.

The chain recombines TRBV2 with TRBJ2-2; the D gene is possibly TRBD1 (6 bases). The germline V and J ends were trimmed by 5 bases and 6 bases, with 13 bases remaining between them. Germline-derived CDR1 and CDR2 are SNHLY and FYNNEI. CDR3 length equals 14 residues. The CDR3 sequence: CASSSTGSPGELFF. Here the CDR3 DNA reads TGTGCCAGCAGTAGTACAGGGAGCCCCGGGGAGCTGTTTTTT. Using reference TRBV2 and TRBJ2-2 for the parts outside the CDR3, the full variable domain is EPEVTQTPSHQVTQMGQEVILRCVPISNHLYFYWYRQILGQKVEFLVSFYNNEISEKSEIFDDQFSVERPDGSNFTLKIRSTKLEDSAMYFCASSSTGSPGELFFGEGSRLTVL.

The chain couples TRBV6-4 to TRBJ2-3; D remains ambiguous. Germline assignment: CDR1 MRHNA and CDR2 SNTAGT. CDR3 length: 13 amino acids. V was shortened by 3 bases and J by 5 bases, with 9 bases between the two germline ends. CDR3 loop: CASSEAPGDTQYF. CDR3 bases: TGTGCCAGCAGTGAGGCGCCGGGAGATACGCAGTATTTT.

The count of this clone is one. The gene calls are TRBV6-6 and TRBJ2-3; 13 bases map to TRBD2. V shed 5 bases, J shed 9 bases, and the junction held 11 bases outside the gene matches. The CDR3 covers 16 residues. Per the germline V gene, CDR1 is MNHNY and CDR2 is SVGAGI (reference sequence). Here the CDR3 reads CASSTLAGGPRITQYF. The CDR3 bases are TGTGCCAGCAGTACACTAGCGGGAGGGCCTAGAATAACGCAGTATTTT.

CDR3 sequence reads: CASRSTGGDTQYF. The CDR3 nucleotides are TGTGCCAGCAGATCTACAGGGGGCGATACGCAGTATTTT. The chain recombines TRBV5-6 with TRBJ2-3, with TRBD1 matching over 9 bases. The germline CDR1 and CDR2 sequences are SGHDT and YYEEEE. The CDR3 is 13 residues long. V was clipped by 5 bases and J by 6 bases; unmatched bases: 4.

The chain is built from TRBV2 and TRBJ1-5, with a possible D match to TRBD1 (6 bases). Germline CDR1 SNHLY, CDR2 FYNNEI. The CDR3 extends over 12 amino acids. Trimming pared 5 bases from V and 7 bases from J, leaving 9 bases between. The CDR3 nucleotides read TGTGCCAGCAGTTACAGGGCCCAGCCCCAGCATTTT. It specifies CASSYRAQPQHF.

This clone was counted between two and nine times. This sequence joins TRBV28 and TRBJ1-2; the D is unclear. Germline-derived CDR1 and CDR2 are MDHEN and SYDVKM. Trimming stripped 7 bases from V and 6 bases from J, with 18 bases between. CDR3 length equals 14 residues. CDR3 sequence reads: CASNPGGGFDGYTF. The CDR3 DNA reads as TGTGCCAGCAATCCGGGAGGAGGGTTCGATGGCTACACCTTC.

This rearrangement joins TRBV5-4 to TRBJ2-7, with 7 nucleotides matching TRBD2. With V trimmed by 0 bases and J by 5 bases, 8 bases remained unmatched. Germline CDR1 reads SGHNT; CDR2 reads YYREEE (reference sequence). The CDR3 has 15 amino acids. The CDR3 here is CASSLAVGGLDEQYF. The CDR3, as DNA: TGTGCCAGCAGCTTGGCCGTGGGAGGGCTAGACGAGCAGTACTTC.

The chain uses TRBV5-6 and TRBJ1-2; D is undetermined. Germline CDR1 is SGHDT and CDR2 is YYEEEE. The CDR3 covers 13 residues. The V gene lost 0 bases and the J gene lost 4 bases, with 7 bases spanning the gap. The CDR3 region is CASSLVGSYGYTF. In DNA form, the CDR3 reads TGTGCCAGCAGCTTGGTAGGGAGCTATGGCTACACCTTC.